The table lists the clone carrying this TCR beta chain with a count of one. The data were obtained in a study of cytomegalovirus exposure and HLA in healthy donors. The junction had 4 bases not matched to a gene; V was cut back by 4 bases and J by 2 bases. The CDR3 consists of 14 residues. Per germline, CDR1 SGHTA and CDR2 FQGNSA. The PCR was carried out with 60 Vbeta primers and 13 Jbeta primers. Profiling relied on immunoSEQ multiplex PCR, and the TCRdb table lists in-frame clones only, not all of them. Of around 110,000 clones listed, around two thirds are singletons. Sequencing was performed on PBMCs. This clonotype originated in a woman in her thirties or forties in good health and CMV-seropositive. The rearrangement uses TRBV7-2 and TRBJ2-7, with 8 bases that match TRBD1. This CDR3 is CASSYAGQAYEQYF. The CDR3 nucleotides are TGTGCCAGCAGCTACGCGGGACAGGCCTACGAGCAGTACTTC. Filled out from reference TRBV7-2 and TRBJ2-7, the complete variable domain reads GAGVSQSPSNKVTEKGKDVELRCDPISGHTALYWYRQSLGQGLEFLIYFQGNSAPDKSGLPSDRFSAERTGGSVSTLTIQRTQQEDSAVYLCASSYAGQAYEQYFGPGTRLTVT.